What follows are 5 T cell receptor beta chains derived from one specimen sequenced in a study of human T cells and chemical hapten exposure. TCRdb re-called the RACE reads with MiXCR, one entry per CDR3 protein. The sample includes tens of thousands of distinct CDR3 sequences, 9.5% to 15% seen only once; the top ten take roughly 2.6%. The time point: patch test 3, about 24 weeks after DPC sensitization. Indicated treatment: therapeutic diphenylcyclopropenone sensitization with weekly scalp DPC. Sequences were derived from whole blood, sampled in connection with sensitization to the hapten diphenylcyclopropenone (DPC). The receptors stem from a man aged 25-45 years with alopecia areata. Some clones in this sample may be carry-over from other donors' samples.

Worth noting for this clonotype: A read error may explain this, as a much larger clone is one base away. CDR3: CSVRLAGDTGELFF. For the CDR3, the DNA is TGCAGTGTTAGACTAGCGGGGGACACCGGGGAGCTGTTTTTT. V is TRBV20-1 and J is TRBJ2-2; 12 bases match TRBD2. This CDR3 is built from 14 residues. Looked up from germline, CDR1 is DFQATT and CDR2 is SNEGSKA (reference sequence).

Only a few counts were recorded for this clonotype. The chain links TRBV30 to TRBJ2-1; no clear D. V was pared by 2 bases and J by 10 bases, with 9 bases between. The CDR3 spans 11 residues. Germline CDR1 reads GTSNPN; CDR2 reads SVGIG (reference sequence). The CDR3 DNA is TGTGCCTGGAGTATTATGGGGGAGCAGTTCTTC. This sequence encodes CAWSIMGEQFF.

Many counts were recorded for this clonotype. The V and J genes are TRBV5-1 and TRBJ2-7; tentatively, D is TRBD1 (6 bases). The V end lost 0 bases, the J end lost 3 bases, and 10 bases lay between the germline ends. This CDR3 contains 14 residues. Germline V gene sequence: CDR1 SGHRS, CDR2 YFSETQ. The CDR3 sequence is CASSLEQGIYEQYF. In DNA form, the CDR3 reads TGCGCCAGCAGCTTGGAACAGGGAATCTACGAGCAGTACTTC. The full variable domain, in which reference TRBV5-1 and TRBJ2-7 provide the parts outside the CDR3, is KAGVTQTPRYLIKTRGQQVTLSCSPISGHRSVSWYQQTPGQGLQFLFEYFSETQRNKGNFPGRFSGRQFSNSRSEMNVSTLELGDSALYLCASSLEQGIYEQYFGPGTRLTVT.

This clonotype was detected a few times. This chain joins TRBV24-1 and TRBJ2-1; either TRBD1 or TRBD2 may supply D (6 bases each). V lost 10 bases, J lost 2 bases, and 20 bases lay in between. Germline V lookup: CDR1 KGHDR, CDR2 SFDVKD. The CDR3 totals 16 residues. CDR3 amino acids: CATRGADPNPYNEQFF. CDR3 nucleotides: TGTGCCACGAGGGGGGCAGACCCGAACCCCTACAATGAGCAGTTCTTC.

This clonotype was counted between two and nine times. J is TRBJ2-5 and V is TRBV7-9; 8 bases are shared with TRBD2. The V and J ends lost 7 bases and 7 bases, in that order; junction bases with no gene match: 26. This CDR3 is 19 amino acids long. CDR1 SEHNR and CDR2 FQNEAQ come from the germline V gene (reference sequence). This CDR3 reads CASTREIEPGLGKAVTQYF. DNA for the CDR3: TGTGCCAGCACCCGAGAGATTGAGCCGGGACTAGGGAAGGCGGTGACCCAGTACTTC.